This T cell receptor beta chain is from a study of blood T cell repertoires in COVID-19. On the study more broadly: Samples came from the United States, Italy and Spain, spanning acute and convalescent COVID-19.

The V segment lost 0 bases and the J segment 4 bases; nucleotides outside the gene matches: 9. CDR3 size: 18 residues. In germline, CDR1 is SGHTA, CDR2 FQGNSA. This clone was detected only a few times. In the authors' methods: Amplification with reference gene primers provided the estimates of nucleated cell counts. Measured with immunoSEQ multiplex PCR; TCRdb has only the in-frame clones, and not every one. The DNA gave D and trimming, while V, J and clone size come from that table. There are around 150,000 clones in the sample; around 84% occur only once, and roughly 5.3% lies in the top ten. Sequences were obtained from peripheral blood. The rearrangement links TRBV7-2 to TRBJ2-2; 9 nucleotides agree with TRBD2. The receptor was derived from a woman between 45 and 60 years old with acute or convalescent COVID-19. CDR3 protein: CASSLASGSGGTTGELFF. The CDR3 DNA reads TGTGCCAGCAGCTTAGCGTCGGGGAGCGGGGGGACCACCGGGGAGCTGTTTTTT.